These 30 T cell receptor beta chains came from one sample sequenced in a study of Ad26.COV2.S vaccination and SARS-CoV-2 variants. Stated treatment: some 20 received Ad26.COV2.S at low or high dose, single or two shots; about 5 received placebo; per-sample allocation not given. Sample collection was performed on day 63 after the first vaccine or placebo injection. Some clones are missing from TCRdb's copy, which holds only in-frame ones; the method was immunoSEQ multiplex PCR. Of approximately 300,000 clones listed, about 86% are singletons. This material consisted of peripheral blood, taken in a trial of Ad26.COV2.S vaccine versus placebo. These receptors all stem from a person between 18 and 65 years old who received the Ad26.COV2.S COVID-19 vaccine or a placebo.

The chain is built from TRBV3-1 (or the pseudogene TRBV3-2) and TRBJ1-1; unclear D gene. The length of the CDR3 is 14 residues. CDR1 is LGHDT, CDR2 YNNKEL, per germline (reference sequence). V was pared by 3 bases and J by 3 bases, with 11 bases between. CDR3 coding DNA: TGTGCCAGCAGCCAGGGTTGGGCTTACACTGAAGCTTTCTTT. Its translation is CASSQGWAYTEAFF.

A single count supports this clone. The chain combines TRBV18 with TRBJ2-3, with 9 bases fitting TRBD1. V shed 3 bases and J 3 bases; nucleotides not matched to a gene: 7. The CDR3 runs to 16 residues. Germline CDR1 KGHSH, CDR2 LQKENI. The CDR3 reads CASSPGTGRGTDTQYF. Written as DNA, the CDR3 is TGTGCCAGCTCACCGGGGACAGGGAGAGGGACAGATACGCAGTATTTT.

This chain joins TRBV2 and TRBJ1-1, with a tentative D call TRBD1 (5 bases). Germline V gives CDR1 SNHLY, CDR2 FYNNEI. CDR3 length equals 12 residues. V was clipped by 8 bases and J by 1 base, with 8 bases between them. For the CDR3, the DNA is TGTGCCAGCCAGGGAAAGAACACTGAAGCTTTCTTT. Residues: CASQGKNTEAFF.

The chain links TRBV7-2 to TRBJ1-6, with D possibly matching TRBD1 (5 bases). The germline V gene has CDR1 SGHTA and CDR2 FQGNSA. Trimming shortened V by 1 base and J by 9 bases, and 13 bases separated the two germline ends. The CDR3 contains 15 residues. This chain's CDR3 is CASSLGTWGPSPLHF. The CDR3 nucleotides read TGTGCCAGCAGCTTAGGGACGTGGGGCCCTTCACCCCTCCACTTT.

The V and J genes are TRBV19 and TRBJ2-1; 10 bases map to TRBD1. CDR1 is LNHDA and CDR2 is SQIVND in the germline V gene (reference sequence). The CDR3 has 16 amino acids. V lost 7 bases, J lost 0 bases, and 6 bases stayed unmatched. The CDR3 reads CASTRQGANSYNEQFF. As DNA, the CDR3 is TGTGCCAGTACCCGACAGGGGGCGAACTCCTACAATGAGCAGTTCTTC.

This chain connects TRBV6-1 to TRBJ2-3, with D possibly TRBD1 on 5 matching bases. The V gene's germline CDR1 is MNHNS and CDR2 SASEGT. This CDR3 has 19 residues. With 1 base removed from V and 0 bases from J, the gap between germline ends came to 20 bases. The CDR3 DNA sequence: TGTGCCAGCAGTGAAGGGGGAACAGGAAAACTATCTAGCACAGATACGCAGTATTTT. Translation gives CASSEGGTGKLSSTDTQYF.

This chain links TRBV29-1 with TRBJ2-3, with D perhaps TRBD1 (5 bases). CDR3 length: 14 residues. V was cut by 5 bases and J by 0 bases, with 12 bases left in between. The germline gives CDR1 SQVTM, CDR2 ANQGSEA. The CDR3 sequence is CSVRQPGSTDTQYF. CDR3 in DNA: TGCAGCGTTCGACAGCCTGGGAGCACAGATACGCAGTATTTT.

J is TRBJ1-4 and V is TRBV4-3; 8 bases are shared with TRBD1. This CDR3 has 16 amino acids. Germline V gives CDR1 LGHNA, CDR2 YSLEER. Trimming cost V 4 bases and J 0 bases; bases outside gene matches: 4. CDR3 sequence (DNA): TGCGCCAGCAGCCTGGGGACAGGAGCAACTAATGAAAAACTGTTTTTT. Protein: CASSLGTGATNEKLFF.

The chain is built from TRBV7-4 and TRBJ2-3; D possibly corresponds to TRBD2 (6 bases). CDR3 length: 14 amino acids. V shed 5 bases and J shed 1 base, with 10 bases lying between them. CDR1 SGHVT and CDR2 SQSDAQ come from the germline V gene. CDR3 bases: TGTGCCAGCAGCCCGGGACTTTGCACAGATACGCAGTATTTT. It specifies CASSPGLCTDTQYF.

This clone was detected only a few times. The chain uses TRBV27 and TRBJ1-2, with D possibly matching TRBD1 (5 bases). The CDR3 extends over 14 amino acids. Looked up from germline, CDR1 is MNHEY and CDR2 is SMNVEV (reference sequence). Trimming took 6 bases from V and 5 from J, leaving 16 bases between them. Written as DNA, the CDR3 is TGTGCCAGCAGGGATGGGGCTGTCCCTTATGGCTACACCTTC. Its translation: CASRDGAVPYGYTF.

The chain has TRBV7-9 and TRBJ2-1; TRBD1 might be the D (6 bases). V was pared by 1 base and J by 7 bases, with 11 bases between. The germline V gene encodes CDR1 SEHNR and CDR2 FQNEAQ (reference sequence). The CDR3 runs 14 residues. The CDR3 DNA follows: TGTGCCAGCAGCTTAGAAGGGGGATGGAATGAGCAGTTCTTC. This gives the protein CASSLEGGWNEQFF.

Turning to this clone: At one boundary the junction diverges from the germline segment, which might be a read error. The V gene is TRBV10-2, the J gene TRBJ2-6; 9 bases are shared with TRBD1. Germline V lookup: CDR1 WSHSY, CDR2 SAAADI. This CDR3 spans 17 amino acids. Here the CDR3 reads CASIEGTGTSGANVLTF. CDR3 nucleotide sequence: TGCGCCAGCATTGAGGGGACAGGGACCTCTGGGGCCAACGTCCTGACTTTC.

Note on this clone: The junction departs from the called germline gene at one end, perhaps through a read error. The chain recombines TRBV6-1 with TRBJ1-2, with D perhaps TRBD1 (5 bases). The germline V gene has CDR1 MNHNS and CDR2 SASEGT. The CDR3 is 16 residues long. The DNA of the CDR3 is TGTGCCAGCAGAGAAGACCCAGACAGCTTTAACTATGGCTACACCTTC. As protein: CASREDPDSFNYGYTF.

This chain uses TRBV30 with TRBJ2-7, with D maybe TRBD1 (6 bases). The CDR3 is made up of 14 amino acids. V was trimmed by 0 bases and J by 0 bases, leaving 9 bases between them. The germline V gene encodes CDR1 GTSNPN and CDR2 SVGIG (reference sequence). The CDR3 reads CAWSVGGASYEQYF. CDR3 DNA sequence: TGTGCCTGGAGTGTAGGGGGAGCCTCCTACGAGCAGTACTTC.

The sample holds one count of this clone. This chain uses TRBV20-1 with TRBJ1-2; tentative D call: TRBD1 (6 bases). Trimming took 3 bases from V and 3 from J, leaving 14 bases between them. The CDR3 sequence is 14 residues long. Germline V gene lookup returns CDR1 DFQATT and CDR2 SNEGSKA (reference sequence). The CDR3 reads CSASAGALDYGYTF. CDR3 sequence (DNA): TGCAGTGCTAGTGCGGGGGCTTTGGACTATGGCTACACCTTC.

The gene calls are TRBV25-1 and TRBJ2-1; D gene ambiguous. Trimming pared 4 bases from V and 5 bases from J, leaving 3 bases between. The V gene's germline CDR1 is MGHDK and CDR2 SYGVNS. The CDR3 extends over 11 amino acids. CDR3 in amino acids: CASSGNNEQFF. CDR3 nucleotide sequence: TGTGCCAGCAGTGGTAACAATGAGCAGTTCTTC.

This rearrangement joins TRBV7-2 to TRBJ2-2; the match to TRBD2 covers 9 bases. The germline gives CDR1 SGHTA, CDR2 FQGNSA. The CDR3 length is 15 residues. With 1 base clipped from V and 6 bases from J, the junction kept 3 bases outside the gene matches. The CDR3 DNA follows: TGTGCCAGCAGCTTAGAGGGCGGGGGGGCCGGGGAGCTGTTTTTT. It is translated as CASSLEGGGAGELFF.

The chain couples TRBV7-2 to TRBJ2-7; D remains ambiguous. The CDR3 totals 14 residues. CDR1 and CDR2 (germline): SGHTA, FQGNSA. V was trimmed by 6 bases and J by 1 base, leaving 13 bases between them. The CDR3 bases are TGTGCCAGCAGAAAAGAGCTGGGTTCCTACGAGCAGTACTTC. Translation: CASRKELGSYEQYF.

V and J are TRBV5-1 and TRBJ2-5; 10 positions match TRBD2. V dropped 1 base and J dropped 3; count of bases not matched to a gene: 9. Germline V gives CDR1 SGHRS, CDR2 YFSETQ. The CDR3 is 17 amino acids. CDR3 in amino acids: CASSLLLAGNPKETQYF. The CDR3 coding sequence is TGCGCCAGCAGCTTGTTACTAGCGGGGAACCCGAAAGAGACCCAGTACTTC.

CDR3 amino acids: CASREGRTGELFF. CDR3 DNA: TGTGCCAGCAGGGAGGGGCGGACCGGGGAGCTGTTTTTT. The genes are TRBV5-4 and TRBJ2-2; tentatively, D is TRBD2 (6 bases). The V gene lost 5 bases and the J gene lost 5 bases, with 10 bases spanning the gap. In germline, CDR1 is SGHNT, CDR2 YYREEE (reference sequence). This CDR3 contains 13 residues.

V gene TRBV11-2 combines with J gene TRBJ2-3; D may correspond to TRBD1 or TRBD2 (5 bases each). Trimming removed 5 bases at V and 2 bases at J, with 26 bases between. CDR1 SGHAT and CDR2 FQNNGV come from the germline V gene. The CDR3 is 19 amino acids. The CDR3 DNA reads TGTGCCAGCAGCGGGACCGGGCCTCAATTCTCCGGTTCCACAGATACGCAGTATTTT. Translated: CASSGTGPQFSGSTDTQYF.

V usage is TRBV19 and J usage is TRBJ1-1; 8 bases map to TRBD1. The germline gives CDR1 LNHDA, CDR2 SQIVND (reference sequence). The CDR3 length is 15 residues. Germline trimming cut 7 bases from V and 1 base from J; bases unmatched to any gene: 8. Written as DNA, the CDR3 is TGTGCCAGTATAAAAGGAGGACAGGGGAACACTGAAGCTTTCTTT. As protein: CASIKGGQGNTEAFF.

The chain has TRBV19 and TRBJ2-5, with D perhaps TRBD1 or TRBD2 (5 bases each). Between the trimmed V and J ends, which lost 1 base and 5 bases, there was a span of 8 bases. This CDR3 comprises 13 residues. Germline CDR1 reads LNHDA; CDR2 reads SQIVND (reference sequence). The CDR3 spells CASSIGDGETQYF. The CDR3 coding sequence is TGTGCCAGTAGTATAGGGGACGGGGAGACCCAGTACTTC. The whole variable domain, remainder taken from reference TRBV19 and TRBJ2-5, is DGGITQSPKYLFRKEGQNVTLSCEQNLNHDAMYWYRQDPGQGLRLIYYSQIVNDFQKGDIAEGYSVSREKKESFPLTVTSAQKNPTAFYLCASSIGDGETQYFGPGTRLLVL.

This clone has a single count. V usage is TRBV6-1 and J usage is TRBJ1-3; D gene unclear. The length of the CDR3 is 14 residues. Germline-derived CDR1 and CDR2 are MNHNS and SASEGT. Trimming left V 0 bases short and J 9 bases short, with 12 bases between. The CDR3 protein is CASSEAAPHSTIYF. The CDR3 nucleotides are TGTGCCAGCAGTGAAGCGGCCCCTCATTCCACCATATATTTT.

The chain employs TRBV6-5 and TRBJ1-2; D might be TRBD1 (6 bases). Germline CDR1 and CDR2: MNHEY and SVGAGI. Trimming cost V 4 bases and J 4 bases, with 10 bases left between them. The CDR3 is made up of 13 amino acids. The CDR3 sequence: CASSLQGFYGYTF. CDR3 in DNA: TGTGCCAGCAGTTTGCAGGGGTTCTATGGCTACACCTTC.

The V and J genes are TRBV5-1 and TRBJ2-5, with D possibly matching TRBD1 (5 bases). This CDR3 spans 13 amino acids. Germline CDR1 reads SGHRS; CDR2 reads YFSETQ. Trimming took 5 bases from V and 5 from J, leaving 13 bases between them. CDR3 coding DNA: TGCGCCAGCAGTACCAGGGCCGGGGAGACCCAGTACTTC. It encodes CASSTRAGETQYF.

The genes are TRBV19 and TRBJ1-3, with 9 bases fitting TRBD1. CDR3 length: 17 amino acids. The junction had 7 bases not matched to a gene; V was cut back by 4 bases and J by 0 bases. Germline-derived CDR1 and CDR2 are LNHDA and SQIVND (reference sequence). The CDR3, as DNA: TGTGCCAGTAGTACATTCCGGGACAGGGTCTCTGGAAACACCATATATTTT. As protein: CASSTFRDRVSGNTIYF.

This chain connects TRBV12-5 to TRBJ2-5; no firm D call. With 0 bases removed from V and 4 bases from J, the gap between germline ends came to 3 bases. Per germline, CDR1 LGHNT and CDR2 FRNRAP. The CDR3 has 12 residues. The CDR3 sequence is CASGLVRETQYF. DNA of the CDR3: TGTGCTAGTGGTTTGGTAAGAGAGACCCAGTACTTC.

This clone was seen only once. The rearrangement uses TRBV30 and TRBJ1-2, with no clear D. CDR1 and CDR2 from the germline V gene are GTSNPN and SVGIG (reference sequence). V was clipped by 2 bases and J by 4 bases, with 5 bases between them. CDR3 length equals 11 residues. The CDR3 DNA sequence: TGTGCCTGGAGTTTTTCCTATGGCTACACCTTC. It yields the protein CAWSFSYGYTF.

The J gene is TRBJ2-7, the V gene TRBV7-2; 7 bases agree with TRBD2. The CDR3 contains 13 residues. J lost 4 bases, V lost 5 bases, and 5 bases had no gene match. Germline lookup yields CDR1 SGHTA and CDR2 FQGNSA. The CDR3 loop reads CASSVTGGYEQYF. The CDR3 DNA reads TGTGCCAGCAGCGTCACCGGGGGGTACGAGCAGTACTTC.